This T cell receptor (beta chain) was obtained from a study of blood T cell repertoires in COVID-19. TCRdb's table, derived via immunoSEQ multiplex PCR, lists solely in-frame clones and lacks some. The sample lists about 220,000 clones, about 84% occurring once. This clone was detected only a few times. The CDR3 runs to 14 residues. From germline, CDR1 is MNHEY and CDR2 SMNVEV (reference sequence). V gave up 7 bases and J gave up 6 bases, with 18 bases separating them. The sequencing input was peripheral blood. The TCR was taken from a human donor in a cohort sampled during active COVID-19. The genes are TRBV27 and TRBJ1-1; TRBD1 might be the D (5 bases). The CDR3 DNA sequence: TGTGCCAGCACCCCATTAGGAGGGGAGGCTGAAGCTTTCTTT. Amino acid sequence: CASTPLGGEAEAFF.